The 19 T cell receptor beta chains presented below share a single source sample, sequenced in a study of cytomegalovirus exposure and HLA in healthy donors. The protocol was immunoSEQ multiplex PCR, while the TCRdb copy is restricted to in-frame clones and leaves out a portion. This table has some 150,000 clones, roughly 86% appearing once. The sequencing input was PBMCs. These receptors were collected from a man between 18 and 29 years old in good health and CMV-seropositive.

The V and J genes are TRBV7-6 and TRBJ1-4, with a possible D match to TRBD1 (5 bases). In germline, CDR1 is SGHVS, CDR2 FNYEAQ. V was cut by 2 bases and J by 7 bases, with 11 bases left in between. This CDR3 contains 14 residues. The CDR3 is CASSLSRGGEKLFF. DNA for the CDR3: TGTGCCAGCAGCTTATCGCGGGGGGGTGAAAAACTGTTTTTT.

This chain uses TRBV19 with TRBJ1-2, with D uncertain. CDR1 is LNHDA and CDR2 is SQIVND in the germline V gene (reference sequence). Trimming cost V 4 bases and J 4 bases, with 16 bases left between them. This CDR3 spans 15 amino acids. DNA for the CDR3: TGTGCCAGTAGTAAGGCACTTCCGGAGGTCTATGGCTACACCTTC. This codes for CASSKALPEVYGYTF.

The chain is built from TRBV7-6 and TRBJ2-7, with D possibly matching TRBD1 (6 bases). This CDR3 contains 15 residues. The V and J ends lost 4 bases and 3 bases respectively, with 16 bases between them. The V gene's germline CDR1 is SGHVS and CDR2 FNYEAQ. CDR3 sequence: CASSYGNRADYEQYF. For the CDR3, the DNA is TGTGCCAGCAGCTACGGGAACAGGGCCGACTACGAGCAGTACTTC.

The genes are TRBV7-9 and TRBJ2-7; D gene ambiguous. Germline-derived CDR1 and CDR2 are SEHNR and FQNEAQ (reference sequence). This CDR3 comprises 12 residues. The V end was cut by 3 bases, the J end by 6 bases, with 9 bases between. The CDR3 spells CASSFREPEQYF. In nucleotides, the CDR3 is TGTGCCAGCAGCTTTAGAGAACCCGAGCAGTACTTC.

This clone has only one observation. The chain employs TRBV6-4 and TRBJ1-5; TRBD1 might be the D (6 bases). Germline CDR1 reads MRHNA; CDR2 reads SNTAGT. CDR3 size: 20 residues. The germline V and J ends were trimmed by 4 bases and 1 base, with 26 bases remaining between them. CDR3 region: CASSVGLQGSGSPSNQPQHF. For the CDR3, the DNA is TGTGCCAGCAGTGTGGGACTACAGGGCTCAGGGAGTCCAAGCAATCAGCCCCAGCATTTT.

The chain has TRBV7-6 and TRBJ2-1, with unresolved D. Trimming pared 1 base from V and 0 bases from J, leaving 10 bases between. The CDR3 sequence is 16 residues long. Germline V gives CDR1 SGHVS, CDR2 FNYEAQ. The CDR3 DNA follows: TGTGCCAGCAGCTTAGAACTTTATAGCTCCTACAATGAGCAGTTCTTC. This sequence encodes CASSLELYSSYNEQFF. Looking up the rest from reference TRBV7-6 and TRBJ2-1 gives the full variable domain: GAGVSQSPRYKVTKRGQDVALRCDPISGHVSLYWYRQALGQGPEFLTYFNYEAQQDKSGLPNDRFSAERPEGSISTLTIQRTEQRDSAMYRCASSLELYSSYNEQFFGPGTRLTVL.

The chain carries TRBV7-6 and TRBJ2-1; D is possibly TRBD2 (7 bases). The CDR3 is made up of 18 amino acids. V lost 2 bases and J lost 0, with 17 bases in between. Germline CDR1 is SGHVS and CDR2 is FNYEAQ. The chain's CDR3 is CASSLHPGEGDSYNEQFF. CDR3 nucleotides: TGTGCCAGCAGCTTACACCCGGGGGAGGGGGACTCCTACAATGAGCAGTTCTTC.

This clone was counted a single time. This chain links TRBV7-8 with TRBJ1-4; D ambiguous. The V end was cut by 2 bases, the J end by 3 bases, with 7 bases between. Germline CDR1 reads SGHVS; CDR2 reads FQNEAQ. The length of the CDR3 is 14 residues. The DNA for the CDR3 is TGTGCCAGCAGCTTAAGCCGGTCTAATGAAAAACTGTTTTTT. This gives the protein CASSLSRSNEKLFF.

The genes are TRBV18 and TRBJ1-5, with no clear D. CDR1 is KGHSH and CDR2 is LQKENI in the germline V gene. V lost 3 bases and J lost 6, with 15 bases in between. The CDR3 has 15 amino acids. CDR3 amino acids: CASSPVGGLGQPQHF. The CDR3 DNA is TGTGCCAGCTCACCGGTGGGAGGGCTGGGTCAGCCCCAGCATTTT.

This clone appeared once. The V and J genes are TRBV14 and TRBJ2-7, with TRBD2 matching 7 bases. CDR1 SGHDN and CDR2 FVKESK come from the germline V gene. The CDR3 length is 14 residues. Trimming cost V 1 base and J 7 bases; bases outside gene matches: 7. CDR3 in amino acids: CASSQGAWGGEQYF. The CDR3 nucleotides are TGTGCCAGCAGCCAAGGGGCATGGGGAGGGGAGCAGTACTTC.

The chain is built from TRBV4-1 and TRBJ1-4; the match to TRBD1 covers 12 bases. Per the germline V gene, CDR1 is MGHRA and CDR2 is YSYEKL. This CDR3 has 17 residues. V lost 1 base to trimming and J lost 7 bases; unmatched junction nucleotides: 7. The CDR3 region has the DNA TGCGCCAGCAGCCAAGTAGGGACAGGGGGCAGGAGTGAAAAACTGTTTTTT. Translated, it gives CASSQVGTGGRSEKLFF.

This clone was seen just once. The chain uses TRBV4-1 and TRBJ1-1; D uncertain. The V end lost 2 bases, the J end lost 4 bases, and 17 bases lay between the germline ends. Germline CDR1 is MGHRA and CDR2 is YSYEKL. The CDR3 has 16 residues. CDR3 region: CASSQRPPRRITEAFF. In DNA, the CDR3 is TGCGCCAGCAGCCAACGCCCCCCAAGGCGGATCACTGAAGCTTTCTTT.

The chain carries TRBV5-1 and TRBJ2-5; possibly TRBD1 for D (5 bases). Trimming cost V 7 bases and J 4 bases, with 14 bases left between them. The CDR3 contains 13 residues. Looked up from germline, CDR1 is SGHRS and CDR2 is YFSETQ. CDR3 bases: TGCGCCAGCTCCCCGGGTGGGGCAGAGACCCAGTACTTC. Its protein product is CASSPGGAETQYF.

The CDR3 region has the DNA TGTGCCAGCAGCCCGACCGGTGAGGGTGAAAAACTGTTTTTT. Amino acids: CASSPTGEGEKLFF. The rearrangement links TRBV6-5 to TRBJ1-4; D gene unclear. This CDR3 contains 14 residues. V was trimmed by 6 bases and J by 7 bases, leaving 15 bases between them. The germline CDR1 and CDR2 sequences are MNHEY and SVGAGI.

The chain couples TRBV6-5 to TRBJ2-7; 8 nucleotides align to TRBD2. Germline CDR1 MNHEY, CDR2 SVGAGI. The trim removed 2 bases at V and 3 bases at J, leaving 0 bases unmatched. This CDR3 has 13 residues. CDR3 DNA sequence: TGTGCCAGCAGTTACGGGACTAGCTACGAGCAGTACTTC. Encoded protein: CASSYGTSYEQYF.

The chain recombines TRBV6-1 with TRBJ1-5, with D possibly matching TRBD1 (6 bases). Germline loops: CDR1 MNHNS, CDR2 SASEGT. CDR3 length: 13 amino acids. V was trimmed by 11 bases and J by 4 bases, leaving 15 bases between them. The CDR3 is CAVQGGVNQPQHF. The CDR3 nucleotides read TGTGCCGTCCAAGGGGGTGTTAATCAGCCCCAGCATTTT.

The chain joins TRBV6-1 to TRBJ2-1, with 7 bases that match TRBD2. Germline assignment: CDR1 MNHNS and CDR2 SASEGT. The CDR3 extends over 15 amino acids. V gave up 0 bases and J gave up 9 bases; unmatched junction bases: 8. CDR3 nucleotide sequence: TGTGCCAGCAGTGAAGCCCCGAGGGAGGGGAGTGAGCAGTTCTTC. It yields the protein CASSEAPREGSEQFF.

The rearrangement joins TRBV2 to TRBJ2-7, with 7 bases that match TRBD1. Trimming at V came to 7 bases and at J to 3 bases, leaving 6 bases not matched to a gene. Germline V CDR1 and CDR2: SNHLY, FYNNEI. The CDR3 totals 13 residues. The CDR3 is CASKTGTFYEQYF. CDR3 coding DNA: TGTGCCAGCAAGACAGGGACCTTCTACGAGCAGTACTTC.

This clone was seen more than once but under ten times. The J gene is TRBJ1-2, the V gene TRBV7-8; D unresolved. CDR3 length: 12 residues. From germline, CDR1 is SGHVS and CDR2 FQNEAQ. Trimming left V 5 bases short and J 8 bases short, with 12 bases between. CDR3 DNA sequence: TGTGCCAGCAGCCAGGAGGGCTTGGGCTACACCTTC. Translating it yields CASSQEGLGYTF.